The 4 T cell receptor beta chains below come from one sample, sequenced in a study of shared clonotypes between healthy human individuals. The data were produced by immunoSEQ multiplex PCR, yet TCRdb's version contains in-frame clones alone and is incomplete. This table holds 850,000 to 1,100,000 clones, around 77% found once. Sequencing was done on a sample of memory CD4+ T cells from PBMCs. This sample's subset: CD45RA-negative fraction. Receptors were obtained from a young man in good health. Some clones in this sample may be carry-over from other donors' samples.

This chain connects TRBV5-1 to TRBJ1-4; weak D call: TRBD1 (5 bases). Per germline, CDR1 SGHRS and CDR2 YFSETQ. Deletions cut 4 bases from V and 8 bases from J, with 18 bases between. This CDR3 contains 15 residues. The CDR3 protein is CASSPPGPDTEKLFF. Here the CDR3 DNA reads TGCGCCAGCAGCCCCCCTGGACCGGACACGGAAAAACTGTTTTTT.

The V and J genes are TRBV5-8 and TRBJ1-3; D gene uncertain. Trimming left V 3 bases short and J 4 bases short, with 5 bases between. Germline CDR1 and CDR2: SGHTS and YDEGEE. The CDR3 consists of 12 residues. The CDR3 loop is CASSSTGNTIYF. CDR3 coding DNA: TGTGCCAGCAGCTCGACCGGAAACACCATATATTTT.

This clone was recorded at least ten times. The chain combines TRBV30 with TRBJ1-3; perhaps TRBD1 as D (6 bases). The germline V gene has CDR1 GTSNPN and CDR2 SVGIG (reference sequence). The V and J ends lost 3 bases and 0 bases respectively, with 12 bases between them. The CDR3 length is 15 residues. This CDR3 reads CAWRKGQSSGNTIYF. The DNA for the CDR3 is TGTGCCTGGAGAAAAGGACAGTCCTCTGGAAACACCATATATTTT.

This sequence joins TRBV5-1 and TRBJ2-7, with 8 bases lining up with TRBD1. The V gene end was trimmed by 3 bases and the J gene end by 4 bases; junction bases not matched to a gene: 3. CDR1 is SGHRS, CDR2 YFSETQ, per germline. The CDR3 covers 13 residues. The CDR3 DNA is TGCGCCAGCAGCTACGGACAGGGATACGAGCAGTACTTC. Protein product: CASSYGQGYEQYF.